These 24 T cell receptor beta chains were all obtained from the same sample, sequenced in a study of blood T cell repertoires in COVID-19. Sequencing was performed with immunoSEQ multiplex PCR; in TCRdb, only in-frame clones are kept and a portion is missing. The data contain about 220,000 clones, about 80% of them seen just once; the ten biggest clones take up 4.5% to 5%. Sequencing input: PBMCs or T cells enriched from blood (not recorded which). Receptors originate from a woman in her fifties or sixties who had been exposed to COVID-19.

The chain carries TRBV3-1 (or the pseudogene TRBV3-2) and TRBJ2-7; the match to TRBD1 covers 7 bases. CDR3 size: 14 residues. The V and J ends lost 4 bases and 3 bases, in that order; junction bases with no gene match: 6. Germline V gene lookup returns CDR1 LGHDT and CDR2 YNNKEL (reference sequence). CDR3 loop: CASSPGTEVYEQYF. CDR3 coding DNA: TGTGCCAGCAGCCCCGGGACAGAAGTCTACGAGCAGTACTTC.

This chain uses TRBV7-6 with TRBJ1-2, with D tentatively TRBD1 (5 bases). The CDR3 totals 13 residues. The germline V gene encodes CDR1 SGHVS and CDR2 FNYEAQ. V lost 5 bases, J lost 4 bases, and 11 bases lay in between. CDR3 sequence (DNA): TGTGCCAGCAGCCACGGGGGAGCCTATGGCTACACCTTC. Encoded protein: CASSHGGAYGYTF.

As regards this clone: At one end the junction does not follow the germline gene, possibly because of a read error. CDR3 in DNA: TGCGCCAGCGGTGACAGGAGGGCTGAAGCTTTCTTT. It is translated as CASGDRRAEAFF. This rearrangement joins TRBV10-1 to TRBJ1-1; a weak D match, TRBD1 (6 bases). The CDR3 is 12 residues long. Germline values: CDR1 WNHNN, CDR2 SYGVQD (reference sequence).

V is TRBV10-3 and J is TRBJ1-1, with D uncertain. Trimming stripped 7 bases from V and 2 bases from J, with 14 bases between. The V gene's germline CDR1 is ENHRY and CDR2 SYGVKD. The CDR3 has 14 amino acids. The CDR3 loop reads CAIMSADINTEAFF. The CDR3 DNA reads TGTGCCATCATGAGTGCGGATATCAACACTGAAGCTTTCTTT.

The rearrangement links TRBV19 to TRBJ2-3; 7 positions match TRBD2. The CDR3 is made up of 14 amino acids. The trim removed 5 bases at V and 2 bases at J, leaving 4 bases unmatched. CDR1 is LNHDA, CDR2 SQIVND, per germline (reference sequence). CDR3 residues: CASSDRGDTDTQYF. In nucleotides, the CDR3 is TGTGCCAGTAGTGACCGGGGGGACACAGATACGCAGTATTTT. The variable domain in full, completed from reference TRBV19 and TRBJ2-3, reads DGGITQSPKYLFRKEGQNVTLSCEQNLNHDAMYWYRQDPGQGLRLIYYSQIVNDFQKGDIAEGYSVSREKKESFPLTVTSAQKNPTAFYLCASSDRGDTDTQYFGPGTRLTVL.

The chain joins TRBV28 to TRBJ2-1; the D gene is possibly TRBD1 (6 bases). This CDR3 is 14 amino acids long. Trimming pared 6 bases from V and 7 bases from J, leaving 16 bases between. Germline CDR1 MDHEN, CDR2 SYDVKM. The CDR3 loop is CASSVPARGNEQFF. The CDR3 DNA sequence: TGTGCCAGCAGCGTCCCTGCGAGGGGGAATGAGCAGTTCTTC.

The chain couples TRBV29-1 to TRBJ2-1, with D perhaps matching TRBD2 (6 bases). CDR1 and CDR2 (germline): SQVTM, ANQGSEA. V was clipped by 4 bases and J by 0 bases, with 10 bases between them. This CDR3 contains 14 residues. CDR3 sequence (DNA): TGCAGCGTTGGGGGGGTAAGCTCCTACAATGAGCAGTTCTTC. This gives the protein CSVGGVSSYNEQFF.

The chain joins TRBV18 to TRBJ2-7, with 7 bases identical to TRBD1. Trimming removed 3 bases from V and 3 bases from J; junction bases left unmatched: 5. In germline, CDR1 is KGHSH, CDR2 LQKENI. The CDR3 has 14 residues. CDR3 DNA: TGTGCCAGCTCACCGGATGGGACAGACTACGAGCAGTACTTC. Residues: CASSPDGTDYEQYF. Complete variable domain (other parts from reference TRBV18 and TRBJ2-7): NAGVMQNPRHLVRRRGQEARLRCSPMKGHSHVYWYRQLPEEGLKFMVYLQKENIIDESGMPKERFSAEFPKEGPSILRIQQVVRGDSAAYFCASSPDGTDYEQYFGPGTRLTVT.

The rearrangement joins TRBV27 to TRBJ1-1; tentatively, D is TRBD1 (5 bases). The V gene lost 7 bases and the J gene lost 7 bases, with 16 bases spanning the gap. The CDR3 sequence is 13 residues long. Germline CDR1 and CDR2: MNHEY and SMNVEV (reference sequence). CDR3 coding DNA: TGTGCCAGCACTTCAACCGACAGTTATGAAGCTTTCTTT. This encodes CASTSTDSYEAFF.

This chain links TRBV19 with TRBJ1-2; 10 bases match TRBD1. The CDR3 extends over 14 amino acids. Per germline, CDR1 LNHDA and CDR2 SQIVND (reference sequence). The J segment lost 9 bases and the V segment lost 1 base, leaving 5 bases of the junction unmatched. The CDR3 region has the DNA TGTGCCAGTAGTATAGGAGGGGACAGGGGAAGCTACACCTTC. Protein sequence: CASSIGGDRGSYTF.

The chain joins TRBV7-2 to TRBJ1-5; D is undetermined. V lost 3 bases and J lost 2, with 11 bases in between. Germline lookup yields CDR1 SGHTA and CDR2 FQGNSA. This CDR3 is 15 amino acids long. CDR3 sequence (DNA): TGTGCCAGCAGCTTCCTGGGTGGAGGCAATCAGCCCCAGCATTTT. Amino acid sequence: CASSFLGGGNQPQHF.

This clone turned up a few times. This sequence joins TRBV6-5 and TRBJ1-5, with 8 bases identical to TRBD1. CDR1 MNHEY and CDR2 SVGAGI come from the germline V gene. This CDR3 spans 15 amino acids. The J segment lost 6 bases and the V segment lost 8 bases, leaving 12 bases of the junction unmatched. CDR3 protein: CASSRGPTGVQPQHF. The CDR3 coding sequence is TGTGCCAGCTCACGGGGGCCGACAGGGGTTCAGCCCCAGCATTTT.

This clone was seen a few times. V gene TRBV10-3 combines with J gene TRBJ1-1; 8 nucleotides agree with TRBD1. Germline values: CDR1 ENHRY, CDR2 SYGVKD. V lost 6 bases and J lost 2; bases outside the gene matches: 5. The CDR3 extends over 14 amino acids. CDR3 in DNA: TGTGCCATCAGCCCAGGGGGCCCCAACACTGAAGCTTTCTTT. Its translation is CAISPGGPNTEAFF.

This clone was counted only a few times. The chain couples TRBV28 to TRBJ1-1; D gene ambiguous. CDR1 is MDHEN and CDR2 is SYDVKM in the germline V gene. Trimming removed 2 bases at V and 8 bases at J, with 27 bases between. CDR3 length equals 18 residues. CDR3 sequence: CASSLDSKFGNPTREAFF. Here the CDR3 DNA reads TGTGCCAGCAGTTTAGACTCGAAGTTCGGGAATCCGACAAGGGAAGCTTTCTTT.

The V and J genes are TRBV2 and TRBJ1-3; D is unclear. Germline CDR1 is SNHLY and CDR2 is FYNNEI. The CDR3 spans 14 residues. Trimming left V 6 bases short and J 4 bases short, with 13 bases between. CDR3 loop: CASRLESTGNTIYF. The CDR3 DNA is TGTGCCAGCAGGTTGGAGTCCACGGGAAACACCATATATTTT.

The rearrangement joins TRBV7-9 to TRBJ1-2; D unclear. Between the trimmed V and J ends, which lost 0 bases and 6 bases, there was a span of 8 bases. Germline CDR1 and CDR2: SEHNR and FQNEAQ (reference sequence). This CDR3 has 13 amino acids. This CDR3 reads CASSLARSDGYTF. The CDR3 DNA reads TGTGCCAGCAGCTTAGCGAGGTCGGATGGCTACACCTTC.

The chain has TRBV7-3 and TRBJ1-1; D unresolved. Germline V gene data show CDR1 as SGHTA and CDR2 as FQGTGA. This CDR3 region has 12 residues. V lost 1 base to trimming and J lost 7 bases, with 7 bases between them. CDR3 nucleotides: TGTGCCAGCAGCTTAAGCCCAGGTGAAGCTTTCTTT. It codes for CASSLSPGEAFF.

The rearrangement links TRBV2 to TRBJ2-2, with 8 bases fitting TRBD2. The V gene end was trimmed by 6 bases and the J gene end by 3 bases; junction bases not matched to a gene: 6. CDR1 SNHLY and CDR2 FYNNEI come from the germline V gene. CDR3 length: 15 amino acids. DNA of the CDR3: TGTGCCAGCAGCTGGGCGGGGGGCGACACCGGGGAGCTGTTTTTT. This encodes CASSWAGGDTGELFF.

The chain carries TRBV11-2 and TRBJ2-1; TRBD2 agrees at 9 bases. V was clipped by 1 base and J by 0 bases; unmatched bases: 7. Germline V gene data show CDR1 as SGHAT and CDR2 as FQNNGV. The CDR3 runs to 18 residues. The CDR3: CASSLGWASGASYNEQFF. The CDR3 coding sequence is TGTGCCAGCAGCTTAGGATGGGCTAGCGGGGCCTCCTACAATGAGCAGTTCTTC.

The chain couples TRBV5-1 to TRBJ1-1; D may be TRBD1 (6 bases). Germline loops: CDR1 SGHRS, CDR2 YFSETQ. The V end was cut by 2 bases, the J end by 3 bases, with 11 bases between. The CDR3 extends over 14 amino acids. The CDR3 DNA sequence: TGCGCCAGCAGCTTTGGGCAGGGGTACACTGAAGCTTTCTTT. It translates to CASSFGQGYTEAFF.

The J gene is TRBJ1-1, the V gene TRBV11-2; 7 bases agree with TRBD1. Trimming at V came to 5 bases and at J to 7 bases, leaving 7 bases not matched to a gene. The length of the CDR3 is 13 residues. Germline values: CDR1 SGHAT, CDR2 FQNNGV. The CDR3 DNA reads TGTGCCAGCAGCGCGACGACAGGGCTTGAAGCTTTCTTT. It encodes CASSATTGLEAFF. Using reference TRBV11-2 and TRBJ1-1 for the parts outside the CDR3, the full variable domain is EAGVAQSPRYKIIEKRQSVAFWCNPISGHATLYWYQQILGQGPKLLIQFQNNGVVDDSQLPKDRFSAERLKGVDSTLKIQPAKLEDSAVYLCASSATTGLEAFFGQGTRLTVV.

CDR3 sequence reads: CASSYWGVGEQYF. In DNA, the CDR3 is TGTGCCAGCAGTTACTGGGGGGTCGGAGAGCAGTACTTC. The chain has TRBV6-5 and TRBJ2-7; a possible D gene is TRBD2 (6 bases). This CDR3 is built from 13 residues. From germline, CDR1 is MNHEY and CDR2 SVGAGI. V shed 1 base and J shed 7 bases, with 11 bases lying between them.

Here the CDR3 reads CATSSDFGGYTF. CDR3 sequence (DNA): TGTGCCACCAGTTCAGACTTTGGAGGCTACACCTTC. V and J are TRBV24-1 and TRBJ1-2; D call uncertain. The CDR3 has 12 amino acids. Trimming took 6 bases from V and 8 from J, leaving 12 bases between them. In germline, CDR1 is KGHDR, CDR2 SFDVKD.

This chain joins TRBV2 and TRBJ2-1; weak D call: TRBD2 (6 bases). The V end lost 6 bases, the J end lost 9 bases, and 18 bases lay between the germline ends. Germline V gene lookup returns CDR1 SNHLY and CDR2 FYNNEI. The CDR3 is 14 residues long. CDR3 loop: CASRRGASYGEQFF. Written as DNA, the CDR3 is TGTGCCAGCAGACGCGGGGCTTCCTACGGTGAGCAGTTCTTC. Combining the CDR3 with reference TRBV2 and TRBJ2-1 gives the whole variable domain EPEVTQTPSHQVTQMGQEVILRCVPISNHLYFYWYRQILGQKVEFLVSFYNNEISEKSEIFDDQFSVERPDGSNFTLKIRSTKLEDSAMYFCASRRGASYGEQFFGPGTRLTVL.